The T cell receptor beta chain under discussion was sequenced for a study of T-cell memory formation after mild COVID-19. Study results and limitations: The authors did not confirm SARS-CoV-2 specificity of second-wave clones peaking day 37. Among CD4+ contracting clones, most were CM and EM, and CD8+ ones EMRA.

From the 5' RACE reads, TCRdb called clonotypes with MiXCR, one entry per CDR3 protein. The repertoire holds hundreds of thousands of distinct CDR3 sequences, with over 15% as singletons. With respect to this clonotype: Its antigen is undetermined.

The material sequenced was PBMCs or a T cell subset sorted from them (not recorded which). This receptor was taken from an adult woman who had mild COVID-19 (a few samples of this study predate the infection). Cell type and time point are not known.

The CDR3 DNA follows: TGTGCCAGCAGCTTACTCGAGTCTGAAGCTTTCTTT. Encoded protein: CASSLLESEAFF. V is TRBV7-9 and J is TRBJ1-1; the D is unclear. This CDR3 has 12 residues. V gave up 2 bases and J gave up 6 bases, with 7 bases separating them. The germline V gene has CDR1 SEHNR and CDR2 FQNEAQ (reference sequence).